This T cell receptor beta chain was profiled in a study of cytomegalovirus exposure and HLA in healthy donors. A multiplex PCR was run with 60 Vbeta primers and 13 Jbeta primers. Assay used: immunoSEQ multiplex PCR; TCRdb lists only in-frame clones, some missing. The table records approximately 100,000 clones, roughly 70% of them present only once. Healthy bone marrow donors made up the donor group. Germline V gene sequence: CDR1 SGHAT, CDR2 FQNNGV. The CDR3 covers 14 residues. V was trimmed by 0 bases and J by 2 bases, leaving 7 bases between them. A remark on this clone: The target antigen is unknown.

Study-wide results and limits: Most likely, a cluster of highly shared sequence variants arose as a sequencing artifact. Some V segments (TRBV6-2 and TRBV6-3 among them) were excluded as indistinguishable.

The chain couples TRBV11-2 to TRBJ2-5; D is uncertain. Material: PBMCs. The sequence derives from a man aged 35-49 years in good health and CMV-seropositive. The chain's CDR3 is CASSLEYEQETQYF. The CDR3 DNA reads as TGTGCCAGCAGCTTAGAGTACGAGCAAGAGACCCAGTACTTC.